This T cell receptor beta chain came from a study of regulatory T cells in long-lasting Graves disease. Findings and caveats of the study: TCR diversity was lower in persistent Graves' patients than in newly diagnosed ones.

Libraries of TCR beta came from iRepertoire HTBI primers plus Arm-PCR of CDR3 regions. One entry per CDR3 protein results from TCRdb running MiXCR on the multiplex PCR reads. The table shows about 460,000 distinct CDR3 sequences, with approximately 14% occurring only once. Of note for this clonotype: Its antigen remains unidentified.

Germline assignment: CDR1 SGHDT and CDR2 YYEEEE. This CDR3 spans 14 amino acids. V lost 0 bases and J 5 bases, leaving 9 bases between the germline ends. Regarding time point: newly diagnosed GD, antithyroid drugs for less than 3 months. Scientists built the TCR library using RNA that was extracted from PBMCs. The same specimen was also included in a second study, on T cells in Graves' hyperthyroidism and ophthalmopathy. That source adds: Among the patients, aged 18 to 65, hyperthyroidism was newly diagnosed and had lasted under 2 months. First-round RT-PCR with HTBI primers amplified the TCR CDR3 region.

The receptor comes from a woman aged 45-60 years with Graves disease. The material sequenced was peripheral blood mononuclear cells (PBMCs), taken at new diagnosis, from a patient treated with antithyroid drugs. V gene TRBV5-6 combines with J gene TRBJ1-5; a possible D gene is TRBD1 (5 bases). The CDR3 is CASSLGQSYQPQHF. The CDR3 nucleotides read TGTGCCAGCAGCTTGGGACAGTCCTATCAGCCCCAGCATTTT.